Described below is a single T cell receptor beta chain sequence and its context. The target antigen is unknown. The germline V and J ends were trimmed by 2 bases and 3 bases, with 7 bases remaining between them. In germline, CDR1 is LNHDA, CDR2 SQIVND (reference sequence). This CDR3 has 13 amino acids. The sample is drawn from a study of T cells in localized non-small cell lung cancer. General observations from the study: Of the tissues analyzed, uninvolved adjacent lung showed maximal T cell clonality, greater than tumor. Sequencing was restricted to one tumor region; therefore, heterogeneity remains possible.

Sequencing used immunoSEQ multiplex PCR; TCRdb keeps in-frame clones, though not all of them. In the table there are fewer than 100,000 clones, around 81% of which are singletons. The rearrangement links TRBV19 to TRBJ1-2; D gene ambiguous. This sample comprised peripheral blood, obtained before any cancer treatment. The receptor was isolated from a female donor of 60 years or more with stage I lung adenocarcinoma. CDR3 bases: TGTGCCAGTAGTATAAAGCGGGACTATGGCTACACCTTC. Amino acids: CASSIKRDYGYTF.